Below, 8 T cell receptor beta chains from the same sample are listed, as sequenced in a study of T cell repertoires in cytomegalovirus infection. TCRdb reanalysed the reads using MiXCR and keeps one entry per CDR3 protein. Of 450,000 to 600,000 distinct CDR3 sequences listed, around 10% are singletons. Sequencing input: PBMCs. The receptors come from a human donor in good health (CMV status not recorded). Some clones in this sample may be carry-over from other donors' samples.

This clonotype has just a few counts. J is TRBJ1-2 and V is TRBV4-1, with unresolved D. Trimming pared 0 bases from V and 3 bases from J, leaving 11 bases between. This CDR3 is built from 15 residues. Germline lookup yields CDR1 MGHRA and CDR2 YSYEKL. The CDR3 here is CASSQDNSWDYGYTF. In DNA form, the CDR3 reads TGCGCCAGCAGCCAAGATAATAGTTGGGACTATGGCTACACCTTC.

This clonotype occurred a few times. The chain links TRBV9 to TRBJ1-1, with D unclear. The length of the CDR3 is 14 residues. Germline assignment: CDR1 SGDLS and CDR2 YYNGEE. Trimming left V 2 bases short and J 1 base short, with 9 bases between. CDR3 in amino acids: CASSVDNSNTEAFF. The CDR3, as DNA: TGTGCCAGCAGCGTCGACAACTCGAACACTGAAGCTTTCTTT. Filled out from reference TRBV9 and TRBJ1-1, the complete variable domain reads DSGVTQTPKHLITATGQRVTLRCSPRSGDLSVYWYQQSLDQGLQFLIQYYNGEERAKGNILERFSAQQFPDLHSELNLSSLELGDSALYFCASSVDNSNTEAFFGQGTRLTVV.

This clonotype showed up many times. V is TRBV10-3 and J is TRBJ2-6; D might be TRBD1 (5 bases). The CDR3 runs 15 residues. The V and J ends lost 11 bases and 4 bases respectively, with 18 bases between them. Germline V CDR1 and CDR2: ENHRY, SYGVKD. The CDR3 DNA reads TGTGCCTCCAAATCACAGGCCCTCGGGGCCAACGTCCTGACTTTC. It is translated as CASKSQALGANVLTF.

This clonotype was recorded at least ten times. The chain combines TRBV5-4 with TRBJ1-2, with TRBD1 matching 9 bases. With 4 bases clipped from V and 6 bases from J, the junction kept 13 bases outside the gene matches. Germline loops: CDR1 SGHNT, CDR2 YYREEE (reference sequence). This CDR3 has 16 residues. CDR3 sequence reads: CASSPFGTGQSNGYTF. CDR3 bases: TGTGCCAGCAGCCCCTTTGGGACAGGGCAATCAAATGGCTACACCTTC.

The CDR3 sequence is CASSGQTYNSPLHF. As DNA, the CDR3 is TGTGCCAGCAGTGGACAGACATATAATTCACCCCTCCACTTT. This sequence joins TRBV7-9 and TRBJ1-6, with TRBD1 as a possible D gene (6 bases). The germline gives CDR1 SEHNR, CDR2 FQNEAQ (reference sequence). V was cut by 6 bases and J by 4 bases, with 10 bases left in between. This CDR3 is 14 amino acids long. The variable domain in full, with the rest retrieved from reference TRBV7-9 and TRBJ1-6, is DTGVSQNPRHKITKRGQNVTFRCDPISEHNRLYWYRQTLGQGPEFLTYFQNEAQLEKSRLLSDRFSAERPKGSFSTLEIQRTEQGDSAMYLCASSGQTYNSPLHFGNGTRLTVT.

This clonotype was seen ten or more times. The chain is built from TRBV11-1 and TRBJ2-3; D remains ambiguous. V was pared by 3 bases and J by 2 bases, with 9 bases between. The CDR3 covers 14 residues. The germline CDR1 and CDR2 sequences are SGHAT and FQDESV (reference sequence). The chain's CDR3 is CASSFGSFTDTQYF. CDR3 nucleotide sequence: TGTGCCAGCAGCTTTGGTTCCTTCACAGATACGCAGTATTTT.

CDR3 region: CSATSRDRQETQYF. The CDR3 DNA is TGCAGTGCTACGTCCCGGGACAGACAAGAGACCCAGTACTTC. The rearrangement joins TRBV20-1 to TRBJ2-5, with 7 bases matching TRBD1. The V and J ends lost 4 bases and 2 bases, in that order; junction bases with no gene match: 7. This CDR3 has 14 residues. Germline V gene sequence: CDR1 DFQATT, CDR2 SNEGSKA (reference sequence).

This clonotype came up a few times. The chain uses TRBV4-2 and TRBJ2-7; 10 bases map to TRBD2. CDR1 and CDR2 from the germline V gene are LGHNA and YNFKEQ. This CDR3 spans 14 amino acids. Losses at the gene ends were 1 base for V and 7 bases for J; bases not matched to a gene: 4. CDR3 in amino acids: CASSQGGTSDEQYF. The CDR3 DNA reads TGTGCCAGCAGCCAAGGGGGGACTAGCGATGAGCAGTACTTC.